The sample holds a few counts of the clone carrying this T cell receptor beta chain. All enrollees were about 18 to 100 years old and from 25 or so US areas. In assigning cohorts, the study relied on participant-reported clinical history. Before being deemed recovered, Cohort 3 donors had two negative PCRs, clearance, or symptom resolution. This record belongs to a study of blood T cell repertoires in COVID-19. Turning to the study itself: Acute and convalescent COVID-19 specimens originated in the United States, Italy and Spain.

This CDR3 region has 13 residues. Germline CDR1 reads MDHEN; CDR2 reads SYDVKM. Trimming took off 8 bases at V and 4 bases at J, with 11 bases between the two ends. Profiled with immunoSEQ multiplex PCR; TCRdb holds only in-frame clones, not every one. The sample has approximately 300,000 clones, 65% to 90% seen once. The V call is TRBV28, the J call TRBJ2-2; a possible D gene is TRBD1 (6 bases). This sequence originates from a woman younger than 30 who had recovered from COVID-19. Sequencing was carried out using PBMCs or T cells enriched from blood (not recorded which). The CDR3 loop is CASRKGGTGELFF. The DNA for the CDR3 is TGTGCCAGCCGGAAAGGGGGCACCGGGGAGCTGTTTTTT.